The clone carrying this T cell receptor (beta chain) occurred a few times. The V segment lost 4 bases and the J segment 5 bases; nucleotides outside the gene matches: 7. Per germline, CDR1 MNHEY and CDR2 SMNVEV (reference sequence). The CDR3 spans 14 residues. The data were obtained in a study of T cells in Graves' hyperthyroidism and ophthalmopathy. RNA transcripts gave rise to amplified TCR beta CDR3 regions. The HTBI primer set drove a first-round RT-PCR of the TCR CDR3. TCRdb called the multiplex PCR reads again in MiXCR, with one record for every CDR3 protein. Among 500,000 to 600,000 distinct CDR3 sequences listed, over 15% were seen once.

The TCR was taken from a woman between 18 and 29 years old with Graves' hyperthyroidism. The material sequenced was blood. The chain links TRBV27 to TRBJ2-5; TRBD1 agrees at 7 bases. The CDR3 sequence is CASSSNRGWETQYF. The CDR3 bases are TGTGCCAGCAGTTCCAACAGGGGTTGGGAGACCCAGTACTTC.